The 16 T cell receptor beta chains below all came from one sample that was sequenced in a study of somatic mutations in cytotoxic T cells in rheumatoid arthritis. Libraries were prepared by immunoSEQ multiplex PCR; TCRdb keeps only in-frame clonotypes and omits some of them. The table shows about 19,000 clones, with approximately 81% occurring only once. Sequenced material: CD8+ T cells sorted from blood. These receptors were collected from a woman between 40 and 50 years old with rheumatoid arthritis.

This clone came up a few times. The rearrangement links TRBV4-1 to TRBJ2-7; D call uncertain. This CDR3 region has 14 residues. V gave up 4 bases and J gave up 5 bases, with 15 bases separating them. Germline assignment: CDR1 MGHRA and CDR2 YSYEKL. The chain's CDR3 is CASSLSIRSDEQYF. DNA of the CDR3: TGCGCCAGCAGCCTTTCTATTCGGAGCGACGAGCAGTACTTC.

The genes are TRBV5-1 and TRBJ2-2; 7 bases fit TRBD1. CDR1 and CDR2 from the germline V gene are SGHRS and YFSETQ. CDR3 length equals 15 residues. After removal of 2 bases from V and 1 base from J, the junction contained 2 bases not matched to a gene. This CDR3 is CASSFRTGNTGELFF. CDR3 nucleotide sequence: TGCGCCAGCAGCTTCCGGACAGGGAACACCGGGGAGCTGTTTTTT.

The chain is built from TRBV25-1 and TRBJ2-1, with D possibly TRBD2 on 5 matching bases. The CDR3 sequence is 15 residues long. The germline gives CDR1 MGHDK, CDR2 SYGVNS. V was shortened by 6 bases and J by 0 bases, with 12 bases between the two germline ends. The CDR3 reads CASSLRTASYNEQFF. The DNA for the CDR3 is TGTGCCAGCAGCCTGAGGACTGCCTCCTACAATGAGCAGTTCTTC. Combining the CDR3 with reference TRBV25-1 and TRBJ2-1 gives the whole variable domain EADIYQTPRYLVIGTGKKITLECSQTMGHDKMYWYQQDPGMELHLIHYSYGVNSTEKGDLSSESTVSRIRTEHFPLTLESARPSHTSQYLCASSLRTASYNEQFFGPGTRLTVL.

V is TRBV7-9 and J is TRBJ2-3; 10 bases match TRBD1. V was clipped by 6 bases and J by 2 bases; unmatched bases: 5. The CDR3 has 15 amino acids. Germline V gene data show CDR1 as SEHNR and CDR2 as FQNEAQ (reference sequence). The CDR3: CASRSGTGDTDTQYF. CDR3 sequence (DNA): TGTGCCAGCAGGTCCGGGACAGGGGACACAGATACGCAGTATTTT.

The chain uses TRBV19 and TRBJ2-3; D may be TRBD2 (6 bases). The CDR3 loop spans 15 amino acids. The germline V gene has CDR1 LNHDA and CDR2 SQIVND (reference sequence). V dropped 3 bases and J dropped 0 bases, with 10 bases sitting between them. The CDR3: CASSMEGSSTDTQYF. Here the CDR3 DNA reads TGTGCCAGTAGTATGGAGGGGTCTAGCACAGATACGCAGTATTTT.

The V and J genes are TRBV5-1 and TRBJ1-3; tentative D call: TRBD1 (5 bases). Germline values: CDR1 SGHRS, CDR2 YFSETQ. The CDR3 is made up of 14 amino acids. Between the trimmed V and J ends, which lost 4 bases and 8 bases, there was a span of 16 bases. This CDR3 is CASSPPGGEDTIYF. In nucleotides, the CDR3 is TGCGCCAGCAGCCCCCCGGGGGGGGAGGACACCATATATTTT.

The chain has TRBV21-1 and TRBJ2-2; the table's D call, TRBD1, has no DNA check behind it. TRBV21-1 is a pseudogene segment. The CDR3 runs 16 residues. CDR3 sequence: CASSKAGTGVTGELFF. The CDR3 coding sequence is TGTGCCAGCAGCAAGGCCGGGACAGGGGTCACCGGGGAGCTGTTTTTT.

This clone came up a few times. V is TRBV5-4 and J is TRBJ2-7, with a weak D call TRBD2 (6 bases). Trimming took 0 bases from V and 7 from J, leaving 14 bases between them. The germline CDR1 and CDR2 sequences are SGHNT and YYREEE (reference sequence). This CDR3 region has 14 residues. The CDR3 here is CASSLAGVSGEQYF. The CDR3 DNA reads TGTGCCAGCAGCTTGGCGGGAGTATCGGGGGAGCAGTACTTC.

This clone was detected once. The chain links TRBV5-1 to TRBJ2-7; possibly TRBD2 for D (5 bases). CDR1 is SGHRS and CDR2 is YFSETQ in the germline V gene. Trimming stripped 0 bases from V and 2 bases from J, with 9 bases between. This CDR3 is built from 14 residues. The chain's CDR3 is CASSLGRETYEQYF. CDR3 nucleotides: TGCGCCAGCAGCTTGGGACGGGAAACCTACGAGCAGTACTTC. Filled out from reference TRBV5-1 and TRBJ2-7, the complete variable domain reads KAGVTQTPRYLIKTRGQQVTLSCSPISGHRSVSWYQQTPGQGLQFLFEYFSETQRNKGNFPGRFSGRQFSNSRSEMNVSTLELGDSALYLCASSLGRETYEQYFGPGTRLTVT.

V is TRBV7-9 and J is TRBJ2-7; D ambiguous. The length of the CDR3 is 13 residues. Germline V gene lookup returns CDR1 SEHNR and CDR2 FQNEAQ (reference sequence). V lost 5 bases and J lost 0, with 8 bases in between. The CDR3 region is CASSPPPSYEQYF. For the CDR3, the DNA is TGTGCCAGCAGCCCCCCTCCCTCCTACGAGCAGTACTTC.

CDR3 residues: CASSPTGNDEQYF. For the CDR3, the DNA is TGTGCCAGTAGTCCAACAGGGAACGACGAGCAGTACTTC. This chain joins TRBV19 and TRBJ2-7, with D tentatively TRBD1 (6 bases). Germline CDR1 and CDR2: LNHDA and SQIVND (reference sequence). The CDR3 is 13 amino acids. V was pared by 5 bases and J by 5 bases, with 13 bases between.

The genes are TRBV29-1 and TRBJ1-2; D might be TRBD1 (6 bases). Germline-derived CDR1 and CDR2 are SQVTM and ANQGSEA. V lost 6 bases and J lost 4, with 15 bases in between. The CDR3 totals 13 residues. CDR3 in DNA: TGCAGCGTCGGTAAGGCAGGGGCCTATGGCTACACCTTC. Its protein product is CSVGKAGAYGYTF.

The chain combines TRBV5-6 with TRBJ2-2, with D hard to call. V was pared by 2 bases and J by 6 bases, with 8 bases between. CDR3 size: 13 residues. Germline loops: CDR1 SGHDT, CDR2 YYEEEE. CDR3 bases: TGTGCCAGCAGCTTTGGCTCCGCCGGGGAGCTGTTTTTT. Protein sequence: CASSFGSAGELFF.

This clone appeared a few times. The CDR3 spells CASSDGPGGRNEQFF. The CDR3, as DNA: TGTGCCAGCAGTGATGGGCCAGGGGGGCGAAATGAGCAGTTCTTC. V usage is TRBV6-4 and J usage is TRBJ2-1; tentatively, D is TRBD1 (7 bases). Trimming shortened V by 3 bases and J by 7 bases, and 16 bases separated the two germline ends. The CDR3 has 15 residues. Germline V lookup: CDR1 MRHNA, CDR2 SNTAGT.

The chain has TRBV6-4 and TRBJ2-1; 13 nucleotides match TRBD2. The ends lost 6 bases at V and 4 bases at J; junction bases unmatched: 3. The CDR3 has 15 residues. Germline assignment: CDR1 MRHNA and CDR2 SNTAGT. This CDR3 reads CASRALAGGYNEQFF. CDR3 nucleotide sequence: TGTGCCAGCAGAGCACTAGCGGGAGGGTACAATGAGCAGTTCTTC.

The chain has TRBV2 and TRBJ1-1, with D uncertain. V lost 7 bases to trimming and J lost 5 bases, with 11 bases between them. This CDR3 is built from 12 residues. The germline V gene has CDR1 SNHLY and CDR2 FYNNEI. CDR3 loop: CASTYFETEAFF. As DNA, the CDR3 is TGTGCCAGCACGTATTTCGAGACTGAAGCTTTCTTT. The whole variable domain, filled in from reference TRBV2 and TRBJ1-1, reads EPEVTQTPSHQVTQMGQEVILRCVPISNHLYFYWYRQILGQKVEFLVSFYNNEISEKSEIFDDQFSVERPDGSNFTLKIRSTKLEDSAMYFCASTYFETEAFFGQGTRLTVV.